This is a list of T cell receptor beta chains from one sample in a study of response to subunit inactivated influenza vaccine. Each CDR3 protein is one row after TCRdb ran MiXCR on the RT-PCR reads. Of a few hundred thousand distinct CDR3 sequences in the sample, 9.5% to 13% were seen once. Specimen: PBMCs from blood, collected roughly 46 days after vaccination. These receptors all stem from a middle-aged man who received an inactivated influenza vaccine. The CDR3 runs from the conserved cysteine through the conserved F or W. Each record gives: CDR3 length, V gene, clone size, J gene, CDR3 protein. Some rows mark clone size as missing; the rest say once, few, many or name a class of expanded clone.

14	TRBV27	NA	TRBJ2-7	CASSGTGGGYEQYF
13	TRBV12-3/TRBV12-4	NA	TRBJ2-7	CASSWGTGTRQYF
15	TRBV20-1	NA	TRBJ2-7	CSARNPGVVSYEQYF
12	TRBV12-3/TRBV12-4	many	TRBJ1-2	CASTEGGFGYTF
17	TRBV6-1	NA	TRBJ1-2	CASTKPTQATPNYGYTF
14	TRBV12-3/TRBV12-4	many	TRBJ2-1	CASSFSVRYNEQFF
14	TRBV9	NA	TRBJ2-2	CASSVASGTGELFF
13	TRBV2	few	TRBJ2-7	CASRGGRTDEQYF
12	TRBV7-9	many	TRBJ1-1	CASSPPQTEAFF
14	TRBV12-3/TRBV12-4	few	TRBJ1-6	CASSFGLDNSPLHF
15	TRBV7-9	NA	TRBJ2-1	CASSTFRGVYNEQFF
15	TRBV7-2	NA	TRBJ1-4	CASSSRTGSGEKLFF
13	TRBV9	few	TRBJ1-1	CASSVALDTEAFF
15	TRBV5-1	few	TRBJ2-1	CASSLSGVTYNEQFF
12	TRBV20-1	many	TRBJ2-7	CSAPVSSYEQYF
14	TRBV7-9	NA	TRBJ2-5	CASSPNTHGETQYF
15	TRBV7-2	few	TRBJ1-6	CASSSDRVGNSPLHF
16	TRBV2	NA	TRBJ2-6	CASSGGVGSGANVLTF
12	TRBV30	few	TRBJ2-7	CAWALQDYEQYF
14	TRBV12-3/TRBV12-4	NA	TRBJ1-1	CASSLFGWTGEAFF
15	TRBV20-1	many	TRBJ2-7	CSARDRAGSPYEQYF
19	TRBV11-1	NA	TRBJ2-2	CASSLTQKGPKSGTGELFF
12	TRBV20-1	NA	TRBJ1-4	CSATGVSEKLFF
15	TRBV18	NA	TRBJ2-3	CASSSGLFGRDTQYF
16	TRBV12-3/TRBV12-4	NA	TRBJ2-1	CASSTTGQSIYNEQFF
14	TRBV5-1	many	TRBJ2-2	CASSPQRNTGELFF
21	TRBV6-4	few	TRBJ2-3	CASRTDGSLAGDVPGTDTQYF
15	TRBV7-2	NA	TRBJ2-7	CASRFGQAPSYEQYF
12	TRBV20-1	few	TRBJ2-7	CSARVRGNEQYF
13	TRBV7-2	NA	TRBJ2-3	CASSLALQDTQYF
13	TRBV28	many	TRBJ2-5	CASSFSGVETQYF
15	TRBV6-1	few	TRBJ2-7	CASSSPGTSSYEQYF
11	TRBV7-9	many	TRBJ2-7	CASSPIHEQYF
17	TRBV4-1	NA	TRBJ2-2	CASSQDPVPYAVGELFF
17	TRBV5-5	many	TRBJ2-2	CASSLSASGTNTGELFF
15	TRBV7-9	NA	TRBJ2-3	CASSPNSGGADTQYF
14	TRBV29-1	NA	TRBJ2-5	CSVGTSGSGETQYF